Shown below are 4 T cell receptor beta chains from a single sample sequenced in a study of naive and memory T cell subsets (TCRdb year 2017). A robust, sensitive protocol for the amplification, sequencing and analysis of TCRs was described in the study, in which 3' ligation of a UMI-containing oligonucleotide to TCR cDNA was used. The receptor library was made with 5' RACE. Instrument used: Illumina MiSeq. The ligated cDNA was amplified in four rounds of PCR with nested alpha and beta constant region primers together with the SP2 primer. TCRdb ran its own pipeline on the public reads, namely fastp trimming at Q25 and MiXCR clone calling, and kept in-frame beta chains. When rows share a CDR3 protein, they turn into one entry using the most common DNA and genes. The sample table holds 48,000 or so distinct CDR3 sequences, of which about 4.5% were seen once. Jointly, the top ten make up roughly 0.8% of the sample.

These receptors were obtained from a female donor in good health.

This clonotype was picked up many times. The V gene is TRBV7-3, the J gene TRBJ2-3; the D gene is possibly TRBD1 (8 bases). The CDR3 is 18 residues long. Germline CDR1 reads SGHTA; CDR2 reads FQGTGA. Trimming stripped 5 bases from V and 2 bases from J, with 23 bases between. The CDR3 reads CASSLRGQGGRTTDTQYF. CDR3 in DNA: TGTGCCAGCAGCCTCAGGGGGCAGGGGGGGCGGACCACAGATACGCAGTATTTT.

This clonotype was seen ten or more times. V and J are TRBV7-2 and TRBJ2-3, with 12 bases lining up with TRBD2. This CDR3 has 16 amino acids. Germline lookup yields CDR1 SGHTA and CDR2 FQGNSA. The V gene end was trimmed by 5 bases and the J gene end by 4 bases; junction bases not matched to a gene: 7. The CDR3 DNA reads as TGTGCCAGCAGCCTGACTAGCGGGAGTAGTTCAGATACGCAGTATTTT. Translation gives CASSLTSGSSSDTQYF.

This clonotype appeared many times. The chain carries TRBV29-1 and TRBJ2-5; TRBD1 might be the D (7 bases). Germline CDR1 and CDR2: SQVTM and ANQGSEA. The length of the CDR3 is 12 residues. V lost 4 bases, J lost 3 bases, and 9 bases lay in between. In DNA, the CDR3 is TGCAGCGTTGGCAGGGGGGAAGAGACCCAGTACTTC. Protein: CSVGRGEETQYF.

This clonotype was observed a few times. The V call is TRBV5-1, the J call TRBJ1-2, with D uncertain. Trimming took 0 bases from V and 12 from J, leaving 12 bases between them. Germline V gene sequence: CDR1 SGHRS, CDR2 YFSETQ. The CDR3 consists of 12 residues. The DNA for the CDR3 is TGCGCCAGCAGCTTGGAGGCAGGCGGCGACACCTTC. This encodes CASSLEAGGDTF.